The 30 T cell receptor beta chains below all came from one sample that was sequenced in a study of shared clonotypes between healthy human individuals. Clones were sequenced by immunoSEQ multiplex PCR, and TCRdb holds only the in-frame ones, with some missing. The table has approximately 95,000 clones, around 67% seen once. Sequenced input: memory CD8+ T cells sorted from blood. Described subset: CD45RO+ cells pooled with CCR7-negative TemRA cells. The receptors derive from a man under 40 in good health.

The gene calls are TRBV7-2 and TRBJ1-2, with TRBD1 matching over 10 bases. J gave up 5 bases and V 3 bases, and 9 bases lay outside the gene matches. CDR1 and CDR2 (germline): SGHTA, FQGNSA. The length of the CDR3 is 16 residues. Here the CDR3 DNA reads TGTGCCAGCAGCTTTTCGGGACAGGGGATTGTTTATGGCTACACCTTC. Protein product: CASSFSGQGIVYGYTF. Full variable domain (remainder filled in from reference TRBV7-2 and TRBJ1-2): GAGVSQSPSNKVTEKGKDVELRCDPISGHTALYWYRQSLGQGLEFLIYFQGNSAPDKSGLPSDRFSAERTGGSVSTLTIQRTQQEDSAVYLCASSFSGQGIVYGYTFGSGTRLTVV.

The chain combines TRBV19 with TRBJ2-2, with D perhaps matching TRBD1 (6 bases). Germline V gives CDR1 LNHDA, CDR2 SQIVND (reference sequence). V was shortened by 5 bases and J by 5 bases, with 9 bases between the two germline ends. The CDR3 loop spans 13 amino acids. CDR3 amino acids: CASSPQGTGELFF. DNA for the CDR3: TGTGCCAGTAGTCCCCAGGGGACCGGGGAGCTGTTTTTT.

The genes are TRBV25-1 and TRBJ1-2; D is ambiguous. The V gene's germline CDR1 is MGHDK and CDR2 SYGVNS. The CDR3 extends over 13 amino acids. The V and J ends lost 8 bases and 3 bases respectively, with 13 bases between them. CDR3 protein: CASAPVGDYGYTF. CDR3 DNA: TGTGCCAGCGCTCCCGTTGGAGACTATGGCTACACCTTC.

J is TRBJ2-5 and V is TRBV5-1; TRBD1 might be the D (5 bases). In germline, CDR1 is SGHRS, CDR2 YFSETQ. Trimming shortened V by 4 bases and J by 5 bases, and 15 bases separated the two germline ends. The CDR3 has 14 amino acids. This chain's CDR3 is CASSPNGAWETQYF. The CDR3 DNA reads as TGCGCCAGCAGCCCTAATGGGGCCTGGGAGACCCAGTACTTC. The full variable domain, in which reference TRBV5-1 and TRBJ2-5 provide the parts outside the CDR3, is KAGVTQTPRYLIKTRGQQVTLSCSPISGHRSVSWYQQTPGQGLQFLFEYFSETQRNKGNFPGRFSGRQFSNSRSEMNVSTLELGDSALYLCASSPNGAWETQYFGPGTRLLVL.

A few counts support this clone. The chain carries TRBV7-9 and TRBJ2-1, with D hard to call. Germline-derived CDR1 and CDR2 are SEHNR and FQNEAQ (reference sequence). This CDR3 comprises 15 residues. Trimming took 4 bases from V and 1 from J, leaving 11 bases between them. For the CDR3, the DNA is TGTGCCAGCAGCTCTACTCGTACATCCTACAATGAGCAGTTCTTC. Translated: CASSSTRTSYNEQFF.

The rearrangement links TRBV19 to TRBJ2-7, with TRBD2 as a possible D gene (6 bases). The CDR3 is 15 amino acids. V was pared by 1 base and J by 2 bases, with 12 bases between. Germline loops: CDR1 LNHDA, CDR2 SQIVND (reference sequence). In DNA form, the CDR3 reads TGTGCCAGTAGTATAGGGTCGGGACTCCCCTACGAGCAGTACTTC. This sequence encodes CASSIGSGLPYEQYF.

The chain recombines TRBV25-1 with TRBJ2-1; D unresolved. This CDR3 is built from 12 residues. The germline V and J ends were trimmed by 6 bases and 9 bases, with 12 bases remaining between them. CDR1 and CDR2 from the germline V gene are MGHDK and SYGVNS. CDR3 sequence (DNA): TGTGCCAGCAGAGAAACCTTCGGTGAGCAGTTCTTC. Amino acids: CASRETFGEQFF.

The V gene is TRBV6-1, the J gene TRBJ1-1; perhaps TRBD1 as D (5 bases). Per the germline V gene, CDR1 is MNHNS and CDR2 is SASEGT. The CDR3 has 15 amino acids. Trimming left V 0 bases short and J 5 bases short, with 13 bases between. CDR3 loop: CASSEAAGMGTEAFF. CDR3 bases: TGTGCCAGCAGTGAAGCAGCAGGGATGGGGACTGAAGCTTTCTTT.

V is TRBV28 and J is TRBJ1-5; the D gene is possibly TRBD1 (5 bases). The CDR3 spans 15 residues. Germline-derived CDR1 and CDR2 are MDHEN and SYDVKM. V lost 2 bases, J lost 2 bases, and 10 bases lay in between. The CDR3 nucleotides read TGTGCCAGCAGTTTAGGGGGGATGGGCAATCAGCCCCAGCATTTT. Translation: CASSLGGMGNQPQHF.

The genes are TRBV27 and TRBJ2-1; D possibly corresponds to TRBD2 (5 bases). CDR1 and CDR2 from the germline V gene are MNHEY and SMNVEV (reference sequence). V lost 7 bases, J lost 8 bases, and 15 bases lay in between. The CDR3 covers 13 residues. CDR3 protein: CASISKAGDEQFF. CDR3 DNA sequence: TGTGCCAGCATCTCCAAGGCCGGGGATGAGCAGTTCTTC.

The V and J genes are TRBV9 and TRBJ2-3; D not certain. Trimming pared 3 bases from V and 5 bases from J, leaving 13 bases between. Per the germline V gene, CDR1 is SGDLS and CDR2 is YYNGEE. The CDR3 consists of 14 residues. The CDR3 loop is CASSANVLGDTQYF. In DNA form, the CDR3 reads TGTGCCAGCAGCGCCAACGTCCTGGGAGATACGCAGTATTTT.

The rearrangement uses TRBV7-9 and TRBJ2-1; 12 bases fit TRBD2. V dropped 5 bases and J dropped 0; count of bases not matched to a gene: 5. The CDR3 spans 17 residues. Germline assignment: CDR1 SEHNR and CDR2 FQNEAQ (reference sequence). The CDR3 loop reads CASSRGLAGRSYNEQFF. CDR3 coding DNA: TGTGCCAGCAGCCGTGGACTAGCGGGACGCTCCTACAATGAGCAGTTCTTC.

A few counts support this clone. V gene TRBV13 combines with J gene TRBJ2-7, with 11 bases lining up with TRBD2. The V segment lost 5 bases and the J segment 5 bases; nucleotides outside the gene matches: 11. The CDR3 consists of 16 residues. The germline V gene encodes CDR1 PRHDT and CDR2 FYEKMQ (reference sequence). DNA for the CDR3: TGTGCCAGCAGCGCCCCGTTGGTAGCGGGAGGGCACGAGCAGTACTTC. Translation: CASSAPLVAGGHEQYF.

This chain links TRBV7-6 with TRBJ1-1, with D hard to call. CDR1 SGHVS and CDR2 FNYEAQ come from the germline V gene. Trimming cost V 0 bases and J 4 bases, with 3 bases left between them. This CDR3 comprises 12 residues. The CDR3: CASSLAGTEAFF. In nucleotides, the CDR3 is TGTGCCAGCAGCTTAGCGGGCACTGAAGCTTTCTTT.

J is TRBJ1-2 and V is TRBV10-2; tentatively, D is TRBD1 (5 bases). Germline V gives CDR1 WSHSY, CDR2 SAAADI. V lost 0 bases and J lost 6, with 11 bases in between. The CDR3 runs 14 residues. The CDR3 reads CASSESSREDGYTF. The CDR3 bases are TGCGCCAGCAGTGAGTCGAGCAGGGAAGATGGCTACACCTTC.

The CDR3 DNA reads TGTGCCAGCAGTCCCTCTTTAAGCGGGAACAATGAGCAGTTCTTC. Amino acids: CASSPSLSGNNEQFF. The genes are TRBV6-4 and TRBJ2-1; TRBD2 aligns across 7 bases. V lost 5 bases to trimming and J lost 5 bases; unmatched junction nucleotides: 9. This CDR3 spans 15 amino acids. The germline CDR1 and CDR2 sequences are MRHNA and SNTAGT.

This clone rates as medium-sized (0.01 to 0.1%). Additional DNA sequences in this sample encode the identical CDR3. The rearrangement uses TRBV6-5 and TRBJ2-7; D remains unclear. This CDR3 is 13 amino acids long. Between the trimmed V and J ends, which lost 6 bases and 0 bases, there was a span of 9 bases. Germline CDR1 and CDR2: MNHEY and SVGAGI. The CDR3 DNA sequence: TGTGCCAGCAGCTCCGTCGGCTCCTACGAGCAGTACTTC. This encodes CASSSVGSYEQYF.

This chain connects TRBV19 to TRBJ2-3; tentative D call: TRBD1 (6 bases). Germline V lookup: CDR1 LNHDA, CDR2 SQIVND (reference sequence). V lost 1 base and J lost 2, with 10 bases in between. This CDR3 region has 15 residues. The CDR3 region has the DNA TGTGCCAGTAGTATAGGGACAGAGTACACAGATACGCAGTATTTT. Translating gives CASSIGTEYTDTQYF.

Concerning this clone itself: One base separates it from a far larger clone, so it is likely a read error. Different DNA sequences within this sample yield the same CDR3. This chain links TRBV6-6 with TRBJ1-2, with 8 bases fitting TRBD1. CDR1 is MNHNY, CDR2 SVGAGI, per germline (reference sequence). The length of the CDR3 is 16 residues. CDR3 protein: CASSYPFVQGDYGYTF. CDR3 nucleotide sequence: TGTGCCAGTAGTTACCCATTTGTACAGGGGGACTATGGCTACACCTTC.

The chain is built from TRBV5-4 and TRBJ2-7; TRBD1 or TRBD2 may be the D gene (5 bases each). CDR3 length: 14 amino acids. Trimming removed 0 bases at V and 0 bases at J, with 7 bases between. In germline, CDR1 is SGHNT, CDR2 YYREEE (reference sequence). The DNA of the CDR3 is TGTGCCAGCAGCTTGGCCGGGACCTCCTACGAGCAGTACTTC. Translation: CASSLAGTSYEQYF.

CDR3 loop: CASGGGETQYF. CDR3 bases: TGTGCCAGCGGGGGCGGGGAGACCCAGTACTTC. The V and J genes are TRBV2 and TRBJ2-5; tentatively, D is TRBD1 (6 bases). The CDR3 is 11 amino acids. V dropped 8 bases and J dropped 5 bases, with 9 bases sitting between them. From germline, CDR1 is SNHLY and CDR2 FYNNEI.

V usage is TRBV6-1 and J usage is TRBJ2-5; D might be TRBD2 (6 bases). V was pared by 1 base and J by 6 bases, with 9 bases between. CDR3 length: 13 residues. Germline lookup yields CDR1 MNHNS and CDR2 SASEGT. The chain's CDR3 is CASSEGRAQTQYF. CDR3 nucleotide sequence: TGTGCCAGCAGTGAAGGGAGGGCGCAGACCCAGTACTTC.

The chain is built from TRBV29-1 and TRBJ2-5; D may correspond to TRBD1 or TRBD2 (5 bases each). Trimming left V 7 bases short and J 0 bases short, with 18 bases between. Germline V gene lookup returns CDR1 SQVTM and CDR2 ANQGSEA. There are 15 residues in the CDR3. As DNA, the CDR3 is TGCAGCGGAACGTACGGGACGAGGTACCAAGAGACCCAGTACTTC. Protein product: CSGTYGTRYQETQYF. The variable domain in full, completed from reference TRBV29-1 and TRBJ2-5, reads SAVISQKPSRDICQRGTSLTIQCQVDSQVTMMFWYRQQPGQSLTLIATANQGSEATYESGFVIDKFPISRPNLTFSTLTVSNMSPEDSSIYLCSGTYGTRYQETQYFGPGTRLLVL.

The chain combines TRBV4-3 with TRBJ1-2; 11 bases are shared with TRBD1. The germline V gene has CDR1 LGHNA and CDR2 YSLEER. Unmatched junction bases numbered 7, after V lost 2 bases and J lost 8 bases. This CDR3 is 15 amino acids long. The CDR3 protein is CASSQSGTGGLGYTF. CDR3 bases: TGCGCCAGCAGCCAATCCGGGACAGGGGGTTTGGGCTACACCTTC.

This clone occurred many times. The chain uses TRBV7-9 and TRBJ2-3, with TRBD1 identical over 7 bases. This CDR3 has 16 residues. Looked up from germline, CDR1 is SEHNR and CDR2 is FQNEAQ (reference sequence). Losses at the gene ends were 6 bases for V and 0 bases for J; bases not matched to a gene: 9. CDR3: CASSTTGVSSTDTQYF. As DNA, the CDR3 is TGTGCCAGCAGTACTACAGGGGTCTCAAGCACAGATACGCAGTATTTT.

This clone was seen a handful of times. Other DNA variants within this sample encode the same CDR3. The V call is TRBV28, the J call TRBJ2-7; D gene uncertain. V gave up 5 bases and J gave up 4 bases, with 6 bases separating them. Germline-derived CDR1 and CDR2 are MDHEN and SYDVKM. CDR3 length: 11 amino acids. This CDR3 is CASSLVYEQYF. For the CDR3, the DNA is TGTGCCAGCAGTCTAGTGTACGAGCAGTACTTC.

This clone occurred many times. The CDR3 DNA reads as TGTGCCAGTAGTATAGGTCGGCGGGAGAGCTTCTACAATGAGCAGTTCTTC. Amino acid sequence: CASSIGRRESFYNEQFF. The chain carries TRBV19 and TRBJ2-1, with 7 bases matching TRBD2. The junction had 9 bases not matched to a gene; V was cut back by 1 base and J by 3 bases. This CDR3 has 17 amino acids. Germline CDR1 and CDR2: LNHDA and SQIVND (reference sequence).

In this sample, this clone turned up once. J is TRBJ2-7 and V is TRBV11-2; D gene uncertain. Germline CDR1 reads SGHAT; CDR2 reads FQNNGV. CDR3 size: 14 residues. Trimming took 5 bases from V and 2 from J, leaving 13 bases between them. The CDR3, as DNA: TGTGCCAGCAGCAAGTCCGTTCCACCCTACGAGCAGTACTTC. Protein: CASSKSVPPYEQYF.

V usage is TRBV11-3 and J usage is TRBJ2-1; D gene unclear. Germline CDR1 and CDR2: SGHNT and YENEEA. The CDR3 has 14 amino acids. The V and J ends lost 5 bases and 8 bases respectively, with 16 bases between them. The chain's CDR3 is CASSRAREIDEQFF. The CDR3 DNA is TGTGCCAGCAGCAGGGCGCGAGAGATCGATGAGCAGTTCTTC.

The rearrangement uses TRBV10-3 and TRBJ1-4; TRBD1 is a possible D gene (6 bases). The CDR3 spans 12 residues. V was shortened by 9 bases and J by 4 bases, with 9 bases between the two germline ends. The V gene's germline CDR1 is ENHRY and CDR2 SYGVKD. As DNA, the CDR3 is TGTGCCATTGGACAGCTTAATGAAAAACTGTTTTTT. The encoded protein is CAIGQLNEKLFF.